The sequence of this T cell receptor beta chain was determined in a study of blood T cell repertoires in COVID-19. Background on the study: Italy, Spain and the United States were the sources of the convalescent and acute COVID-19 samples. In each case, the material was cDNA or gDNA derived from T cells, B-cell-depleted T cells, or PBMCs.

This clone was picked up one time. Methods used by the authors: Estimated nucleated cell counts came from reference gene primer amplification. Profiling relied on immunoSEQ multiplex PCR, and the TCRdb table lists in-frame clones only, not all of them. V and J calls and clone size come straight from that table; D and trimming were deduced from the DNA. The table shows under 400,000 clones, with 90% occurring only once. CDR1 is LGHDT, CDR2 YNNKEL, per germline (reference sequence). The ends were cut back, 1 base at V and 10 bases at J, with 11 bases in the middle. The CDR3 has 14 amino acids. The TCR sequence derives from a man younger than 30 with active or convalescent COVID-19. Sequenced material: peripheral blood. The chain combines TRBV3-1 (or the pseudogene TRBV3-2) with TRBJ1-6; the D gene is possibly TRBD1 (5 bases). CDR3 sequence (DNA): TGTGCCAGCAGCCAAGGGGGGGTGGGATCACCCCTCCACTTT. Protein: CASSQGGVGSPLHF.